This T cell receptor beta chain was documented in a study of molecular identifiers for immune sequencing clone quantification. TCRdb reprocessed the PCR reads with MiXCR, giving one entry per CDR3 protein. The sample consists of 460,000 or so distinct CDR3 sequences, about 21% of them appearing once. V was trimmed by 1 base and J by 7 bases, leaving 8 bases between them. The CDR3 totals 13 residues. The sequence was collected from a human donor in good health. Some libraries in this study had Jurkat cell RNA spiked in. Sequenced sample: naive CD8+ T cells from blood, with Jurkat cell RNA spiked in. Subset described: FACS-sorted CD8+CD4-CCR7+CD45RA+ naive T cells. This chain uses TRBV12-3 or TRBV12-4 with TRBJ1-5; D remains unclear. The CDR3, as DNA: TGTGCCAGCAGTTTAGGTCGGGAGCAGCCCCAGCATTTT. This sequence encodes CASSLGREQPQHF.